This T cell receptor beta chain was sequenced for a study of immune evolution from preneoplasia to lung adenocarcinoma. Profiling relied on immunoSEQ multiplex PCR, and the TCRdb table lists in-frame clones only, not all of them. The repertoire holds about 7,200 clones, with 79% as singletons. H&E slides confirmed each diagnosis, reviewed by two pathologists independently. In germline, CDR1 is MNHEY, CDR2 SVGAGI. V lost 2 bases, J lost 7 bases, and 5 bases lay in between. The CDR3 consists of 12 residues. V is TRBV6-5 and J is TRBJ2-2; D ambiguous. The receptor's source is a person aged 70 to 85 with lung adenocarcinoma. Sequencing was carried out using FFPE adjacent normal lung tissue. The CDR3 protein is CASSYIGGELFF. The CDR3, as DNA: TGTGCCAGCAGTTACATTGGCGGGGAGCTGTTTTTT.